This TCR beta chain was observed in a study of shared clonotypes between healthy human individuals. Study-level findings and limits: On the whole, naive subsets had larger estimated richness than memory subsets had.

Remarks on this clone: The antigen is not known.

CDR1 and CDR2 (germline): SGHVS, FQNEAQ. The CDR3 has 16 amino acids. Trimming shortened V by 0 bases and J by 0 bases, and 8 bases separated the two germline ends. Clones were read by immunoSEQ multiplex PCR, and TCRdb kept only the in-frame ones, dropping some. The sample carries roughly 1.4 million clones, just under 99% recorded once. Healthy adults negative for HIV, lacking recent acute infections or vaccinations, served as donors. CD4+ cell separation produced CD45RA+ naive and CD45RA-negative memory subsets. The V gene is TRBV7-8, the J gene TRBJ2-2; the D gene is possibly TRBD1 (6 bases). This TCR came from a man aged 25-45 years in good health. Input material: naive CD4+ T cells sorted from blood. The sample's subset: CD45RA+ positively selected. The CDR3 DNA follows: TGTGCCAGCAGCTTAGCCCAGGGGACGAACACCGGGGAGCTGTTTTTT. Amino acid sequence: CASSLAQGTNTGELFF.